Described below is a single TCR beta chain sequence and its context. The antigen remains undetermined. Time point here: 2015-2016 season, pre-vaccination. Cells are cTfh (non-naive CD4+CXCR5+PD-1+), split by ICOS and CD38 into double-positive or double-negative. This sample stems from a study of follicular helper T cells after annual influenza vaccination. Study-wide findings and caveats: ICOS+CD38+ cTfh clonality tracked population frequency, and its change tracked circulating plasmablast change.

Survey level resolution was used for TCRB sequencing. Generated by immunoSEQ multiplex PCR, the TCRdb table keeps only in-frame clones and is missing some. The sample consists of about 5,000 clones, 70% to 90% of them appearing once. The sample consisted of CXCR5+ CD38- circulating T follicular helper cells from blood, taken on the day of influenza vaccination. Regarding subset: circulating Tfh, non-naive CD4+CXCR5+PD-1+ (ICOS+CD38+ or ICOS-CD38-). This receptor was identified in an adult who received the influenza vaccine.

CDR3 amino acids: CASSTSAAGGEQFF. The CDR3 region has the DNA TGTGCCAGCAGCACCTCAGCCGCGGGAGGCGAGCAGTTCTTC. The gene calls are TRBV28 and TRBJ2-1, with 8 bases that match TRBD2. Germline CDR1 and CDR2: MDHEN and SYDVKM. Trimming cost V 6 bases and J 10 bases; bases outside gene matches: 11. The CDR3 is made up of 14 amino acids.